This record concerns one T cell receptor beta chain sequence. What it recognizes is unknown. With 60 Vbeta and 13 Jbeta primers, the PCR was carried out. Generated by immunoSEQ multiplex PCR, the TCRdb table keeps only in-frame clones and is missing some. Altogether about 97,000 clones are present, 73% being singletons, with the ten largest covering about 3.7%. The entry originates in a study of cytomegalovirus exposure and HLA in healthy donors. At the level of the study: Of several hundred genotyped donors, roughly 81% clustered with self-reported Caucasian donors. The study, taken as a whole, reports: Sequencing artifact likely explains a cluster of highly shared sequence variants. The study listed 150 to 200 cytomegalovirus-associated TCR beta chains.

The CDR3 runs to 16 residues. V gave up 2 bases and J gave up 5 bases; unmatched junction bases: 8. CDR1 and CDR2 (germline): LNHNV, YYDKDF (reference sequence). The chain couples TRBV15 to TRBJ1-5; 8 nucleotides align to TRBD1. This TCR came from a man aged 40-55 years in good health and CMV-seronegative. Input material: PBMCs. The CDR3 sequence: CATSRHDRGWDQPQHF. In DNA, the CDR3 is TGTGCCACCAGCAGACACGACAGGGGCTGGGATCAGCCCCAGCATTTT.